This entry lists 29 T cell receptor beta chains sequenced from one sample in a study of Ad26.COV2.S vaccination and SARS-CoV-2 variants. Measured with immunoSEQ multiplex PCR; TCRdb has only the in-frame clones, and not every one. In the table there are 350,000 to 600,000 clones, 80% to 90% of which are singletons. Specified treatment: some 20 received Ad26.COV2.S at low or high dose, single or two shots; 5 received placebo; per-sample allocation not given. Sampling was done on day 63 after the first vaccine or placebo injection. The source was peripheral blood, collected in a trial of Ad26.COV2.S vaccine versus placebo. The receptor set was obtained from a person aged 18-60 years who received the Ad26.COV2.S COVID-19 vaccine or a placebo.

The chain combines TRBV7-3 with TRBJ2-3; 11 nucleotides agree with TRBD2. Trimming removed 3 bases from V and 2 bases from J; junction bases left unmatched: 4. The V gene's germline CDR1 is SGHTA and CDR2 FQGTGA. The CDR3 runs 16 residues. Here the CDR3 reads CASSLGLADFTDTQYF. CDR3 coding DNA: TGTGCCAGCAGCTTGGGACTAGCGGACTTCACAGATACGCAGTATTTT.

This rearrangement joins TRBV5-8 to TRBJ2-3, with no clear D. This CDR3 has 11 residues. Germline V gives CDR1 SGHTS, CDR2 YDEGEE. V was pared by 5 bases and J by 5 bases, with 6 bases between. The CDR3 DNA sequence: TGTGCCAGCAGTTGGGAAGATACGCAGTATTTT. Protein product: CASSWEDTQYF.

The V call is TRBV4-2, the J call TRBJ1-2; D perhaps matches TRBD1 (6 bases). V lost 5 bases and J 6 bases, leaving 22 bases between the germline ends. The CDR3 is 16 residues long. Looked up from germline, CDR1 is LGHNA and CDR2 is YNFKEQ. The CDR3 here is CASSSRPETGMDGYTF. CDR3 DNA: TGTGCCAGCAGCTCCAGACCCGAGACAGGCATGGATGGCTACACCTTC.

The chain's CDR3 is CASSPITSGRASTDTQYF. In DNA, the CDR3 is TGTGCCAGCAGCCCTATTACTAGCGGGAGGGCTAGCACAGATACGCAGTATTTT. The chain employs TRBV7-9 and TRBJ2-3, with TRBD2 identical over 13 bases. The V and J ends lost 5 bases and 0 bases, in that order; junction bases with no gene match: 8. This CDR3 is built from 18 residues. Germline lookup yields CDR1 SEHNR and CDR2 FQNEAQ (reference sequence).

The rearrangement joins TRBV5-1 to TRBJ2-7; tentative D call: TRBD2 (5 bases). V lost 4 bases and J lost 3, with 17 bases in between. The CDR3 is 15 amino acids. Germline values: CDR1 SGHRS, CDR2 YFSETQ. This CDR3 is CASSPSRGPDYEQYF. DNA of the CDR3: TGCGCCAGCAGCCCAAGTCGAGGGCCGGACTACGAGCAGTACTTC.

This CDR3 is CASSLTPAGYEQYF. CDR3 coding DNA: TGTGCCAGCAGCTTAACTCCCGCGGGGTACGAGCAGTACTTC. The rearrangement joins TRBV5-6 to TRBJ2-7; D perhaps matches TRBD2 (6 bases). The V end was cut by 2 bases, the J end by 4 bases, with 13 bases between. The germline V gene has CDR1 SGHDT and CDR2 YYEEEE. The CDR3 runs 14 residues.

The chain uses TRBV6-6 and TRBJ1-5; TRBD1 aligns across 9 bases. CDR3 length equals 15 residues. The J segment lost 2 bases and the V segment lost 5 bases, leaving 4 bases of the junction unmatched. Germline V gives CDR1 MNHNY, CDR2 SVGAGI (reference sequence). CDR3 sequence reads: CASSQDRGGNQPQHF. The CDR3 DNA sequence: TGTGCCAGCAGTCAGGACAGGGGTGGCAATCAGCCCCAGCATTTT.

V is TRBV2 and J is TRBJ2-2; 7 nucleotides line up with TRBD2. The V and J ends lost 8 bases and 4 bases, in that order; junction bases with no gene match: 13. The length of the CDR3 is 16 residues. Germline-derived CDR1 and CDR2 are SNHLY and FYNNEI. DNA of the CDR3: TGTGCCAGCGTTTCGTCGGCGGGAGTTAGCACCGGGGAGCTGTTTTTT. This gives the protein CASVSSAGVSTGELFF. Variable domain in full (rest from reference TRBV2 and TRBJ2-2): EPEVTQTPSHQVTQMGQEVILRCVPISNHLYFYWYRQILGQKVEFLVSFYNNEISEKSEIFDDQFSVERPDGSNFTLKIRSTKLEDSAMYFCASVSSAGVSTGELFFGEGSRLTVL.

This clone came up once. V gene TRBV6-5 combines with J gene TRBJ1-5, with 7 bases matching TRBD1. The CDR3 spans 15 residues. CDR1 is MNHEY, CDR2 SVGAGI, per germline. V lost 6 bases, J lost 1 base, and 6 bases stayed unmatched. The DNA of the CDR3 is TGTGCCAGCAGGCCACAGGGGTCGAGCAATCAGCCCCAGCATTTT. Translation gives CASRPQGSSNQPQHF.

The rearrangement uses TRBV6-5 and TRBJ2-5, with 7 bases identical to TRBD1. This CDR3 comprises 13 residues. Germline CDR1 is MNHEY and CDR2 is SVGAGI. V was pared by 5 bases and J by 7 bases, with 7 bases of the junction left unmatched. This CDR3 is CASSTTGVGTQYF. As DNA, the CDR3 is TGTGCCAGCAGTACAACAGGGGTCGGGACCCAGTACTTC.

The rearrangement uses TRBV5-6 and TRBJ2-3, with D perhaps matching TRBD2 (6 bases). Trimming removed 1 base from V and 3 bases from J, with 9 bases in between. Looked up from germline, CDR1 is SGHDT and CDR2 is YYEEEE. The CDR3 runs to 14 residues. CDR3 amino acids: CASSLRRDTDTQYF. In DNA form, the CDR3 reads TGTGCCAGCAGCTTGAGGAGGGATACAGATACGCAGTATTTT.

The gene calls are TRBV6-6 and TRBJ2-1; 7 bases agree with TRBD1. The CDR3 is 15 residues long. Germline CDR1 is MNHNY and CDR2 is SVGAGI (reference sequence). J lost 3 bases, V lost 6 bases, and 8 bases had no gene match. DNA for the CDR3: TGTGCCAGCAGACGAGGGGGCGGTAGCTACAATGAGCAGTTCTTC. Amino acids: CASRRGGGSYNEQFF.

The chain is built from TRBV18 and TRBJ2-1, with TRBD1 as a possible D gene (6 bases). The ends were cut back, 3 bases at V and 0 bases at J, with 15 bases in the middle. Germline V lookup: CDR1 KGHSH, CDR2 LQKENI. The CDR3 is 17 residues long. CDR3 nucleotides: TGTGCCAGCTCACCTGGACAGATCATTAGCTCCTACAATGAGCAGTTCTTC. Protein sequence: CASSPGQIISSYNEQFF. The full variable domain, its missing parts supplied by reference TRBV18 and TRBJ2-1, is NAGVMQNPRHLVRRRGQEARLRCSPMKGHSHVYWYRQLPEEGLKFMVYLQKENIIDESGMPKERFSAEFPKEGPSILRIQQVVRGDSAAYFCASSPGQIISSYNEQFFGPGTRLTVL.

The CDR3 DNA sequence: TGTGCCAGCAGTTACGAAAGACTAGCGGGAGCGTCGGATGAGCAGTTCTTC. The encoded protein is CASSYERLAGASDEQFF. The chain couples TRBV6-2 or TRBV6-3 to TRBJ2-1, with TRBD2 identical over 12 bases. Germline CDR1 reads MNHEY; CDR2 reads SVGEGT. The ends lost 2 bases at V and 8 bases at J; junction bases unmatched: 10. The CDR3 spans 17 residues.

This chain connects TRBV6-5 to TRBJ2-7; 14 bases match TRBD2. The CDR3 loop spans 15 amino acids. With 6 bases clipped from V and 4 bases from J, the junction kept 5 bases outside the gene matches. CDR1 is MNHEY, CDR2 SVGAGI, per germline. The CDR3 sequence: CASSAGTSGSYEQYF. Here the CDR3 DNA reads TGTGCCAGCAGCGCTGGGACTAGCGGGAGTTACGAGCAGTACTTC.

The rearrangement links TRBV6-5 to TRBJ1-3, with D perhaps matching TRBD1 (6 bases). With 8 bases removed from V and 0 bases from J, the gap between germline ends came to 14 bases. The CDR3 is 15 amino acids. Germline assignment: CDR1 MNHEY and CDR2 SVGAGI. The CDR3 spells CASRGGTNSGNTIYF. The CDR3 nucleotides are TGTGCCAGCCGGGGGGGGACAAACTCTGGAAACACCATATATTTT.

The DNA for the CDR3 is TGTGCCAGCGCAGCCGTACAGGGGTTCGTCGGGGAGCAGTACTTC. It is translated as CASAAVQGFVGEQYF. V is TRBV7-6 and J is TRBJ2-7, with 7 bases matching TRBD1. The V segment lost 8 bases and the J segment 7 bases; nucleotides outside the gene matches: 17. Germline V gene data show CDR1 as SGHVS and CDR2 as FNYEAQ. The CDR3 is 15 amino acids.

The CDR3 loop is CASSPRPGTVRMNTEAFF. In DNA form, the CDR3 reads TGTGCCAGCAGCCCCAGGCCGGGGACGGTCCGAATGAACACTGAAGCTTTCTTT. The rearrangement uses TRBV6-2 or TRBV6-3 and TRBJ1-1; D is possibly TRBD1 (5 bases). V was shortened by 6 bases and J by 0 bases, with 23 bases between the two germline ends. In germline, CDR1 is MNHEY, CDR2 SVGEGT. There are 18 residues in the CDR3.

The chain is built from TRBV28 and TRBJ2-2; 7 bases fit TRBD1. The CDR3 is made up of 14 amino acids. Unmatched junction bases numbered 8, after V lost 10 bases and J lost 3 bases. CDR1 and CDR2 (germline): MDHEN, SYDVKM. The DNA of the CDR3 is TGTGCCACCCTACAGGGGCCTTACACCGGGGAGCTGTTTTTT. Protein sequence: CATLQGPYTGELFF.

This chain links TRBV3-1 (or the pseudogene TRBV3-2) with TRBJ1-1; D uncertain. Germline V lookup: CDR1 LGHDT, CDR2 YNNKEL (reference sequence). V was clipped by 7 bases and J by 1 base, with 10 bases between them. The CDR3 covers 13 residues. CDR3 sequence (DNA): TGTGCCAGCACCACGTTGGAGAACACTGAAGCTTTCTTT. Encoded protein: CASTTLENTEAFF.

V and J are TRBV7-8 and TRBJ1-5, with TRBD1 matching over 8 bases. The trim removed 8 bases at V and 2 bases at J, leaving 17 bases unmatched. The V gene's germline CDR1 is SGHVS and CDR2 FQNEAQ. This CDR3 contains 18 residues. The CDR3 DNA sequence: TGTGCCAGCGGCAACCCCACAGGGGGAGTTTTGGGCAATCAGCCCCAGCATTTT. Its translation: CASGNPTGGVLGNQPQHF.

Comment on this clone: The junction differs from germline at one of its ends, possibly a read error. V gene TRBV5-1 combines with J gene TRBJ1-2, with D possibly being TRBD1 (5 bases). Germline-derived CDR1 and CDR2 are SGHRS and YFSETQ. The CDR3 extends over 14 amino acids. The CDR3 region is CASSLVFGTTYFAF. CDR3 sequence (DNA): TGCGCCAGCAGCTTGGTCTTCGGGACCACTTATTTTGCCTTC.

The chain has TRBV9 and TRBJ2-2; the D gene is possibly TRBD2 (5 bases). CDR1 and CDR2 (germline): SGDLS, YYNGEE. V gave up 3 bases and J gave up 0 bases, with 15 bases separating them. This CDR3 comprises 17 residues. The CDR3 DNA reads TGTGCCAGCAGCGGCCCCCCGAGCGGAACGAACACCGGGGAGCTGTTTTTT. It codes for CASSGPPSGTNTGELFF.

V and J are TRBV7-9 and TRBJ1-2; D perhaps matches TRBD1 (5 bases). The CDR3 is 14 residues long. CDR1 is SEHNR and CDR2 is FQNEAQ in the germline V gene (reference sequence). V was pared by 1 base and J by 4 bases, with 10 bases between. The CDR3 DNA reads TGTGCCAGCAGCTTAGGAGGGGAGGGCTATGGCTACACCTTC. Its protein is CASSLGGEGYGYTF.

V is TRBV11-2 and J is TRBJ2-1; TRBD2 agrees at 7 bases. CDR3 length: 14 residues. Per the germline V gene, CDR1 is SGHAT and CDR2 is FQNNGV. Unmatched junction bases numbered 10, after V lost 4 bases and J lost 10 bases. The CDR3 sequence is CASSSLRTSREQFF. As DNA, the CDR3 is TGTGCCAGCAGCTCACTCAGGACTAGTAGAGAGCAGTTCTTC.

The V call is TRBV19, the J call TRBJ1-1, with TRBD1 identical over 11 bases. V dropped 4 bases and J dropped 2; count of bases not matched to a gene: 9. Germline assignment: CDR1 LNHDA and CDR2 SQIVND (reference sequence). This CDR3 is 17 amino acids long. CDR3 DNA sequence: TGTGCCAGTAGTACCCAACCGGGACAGGGGGGCAACACTGAAGCTTTCTTT. Translated, it gives CASSTQPGQGGNTEAFF.

The rearrangement links TRBV28 to TRBJ2-1, with 9 positions matching TRBD2. The CDR3 length is 17 residues. After removal of 3 bases from V and 5 bases from J, the junction contained 11 bases not matched to a gene. Germline CDR1 reads MDHEN; CDR2 reads SYDVKM. The CDR3 bases are TGTGCCAGCAGTTTCCCGGGACTAGCAACCCTCCACAATGAGCAGTTCTTC. Its protein product is CASSFPGLATLHNEQFF.

CDR3 sequence: CASSSGTGKGYTF. In DNA, the CDR3 is TGCGCCAGCAGCTCCGGGACAGGGAAAGGCTACACCTTC. V gene TRBV5-1 combines with J gene TRBJ1-2, with 9 bases that match TRBD1. The ends lost 3 bases at V and 8 bases at J; junction bases unmatched: 5. Looked up from germline, CDR1 is SGHRS and CDR2 is YFSETQ. The CDR3 totals 13 residues.

The chain links TRBV5-1 to TRBJ2-1, with 8 nucleotides matching TRBD1. Germline V gives CDR1 SGHRS, CDR2 YFSETQ. This CDR3 has 15 amino acids. The J segment lost 1 base and the V segment lost 5 bases, leaving 5 bases of the junction unmatched. In DNA, the CDR3 is TGCGCCAGCAGTTTAAGGACAGGGTCCTACAATGAGCAGTTCTTC. As protein: CASSLRTGSYNEQFF.